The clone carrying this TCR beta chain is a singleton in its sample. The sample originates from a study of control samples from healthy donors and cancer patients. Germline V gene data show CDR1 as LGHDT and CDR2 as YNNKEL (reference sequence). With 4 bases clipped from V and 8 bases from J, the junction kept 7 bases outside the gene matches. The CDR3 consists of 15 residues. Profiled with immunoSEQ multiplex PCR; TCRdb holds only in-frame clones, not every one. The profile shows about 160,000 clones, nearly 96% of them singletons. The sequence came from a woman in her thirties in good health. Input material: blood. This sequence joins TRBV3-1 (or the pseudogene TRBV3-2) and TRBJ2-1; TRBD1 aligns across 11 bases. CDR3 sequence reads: CASSPGQGGLDEQFF. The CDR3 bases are TGTGCCAGCAGCCCGGGACAGGGGGGGCTGGATGAGCAGTTCTTC.